This record covers a single T cell receptor beta chain. Its antigen is unidentified. The record originates from a study of blood T cells in healthy people across ages. Peripheral blood, about 10 milliliters per donor, was collected. Total RNA amounts of at least 6 micrograms were extracted per sample. Then a second PCR, running about 6 to 12 cycles, was carried out with a sample-barcoded 5' primer and a J-beta primer mix. TCRdb called the 5' RACE reads again in MiXCR, with one record for every CDR3 protein. Among around 1,800,000 distinct CDR3 sequences listed, about two fifths were seen once. Whole-study findings and limits: With age, beta diversity per million T cells declined roughly linearly, significantly by approximately 41. Researchers report that TCR beta diversity correlated strongly with naive T cell percentage.

J lost 2 bases, V lost 1 base, and 5 bases had no gene match. Germline CDR1 reads SGHAT; CDR2 reads FQNNGV. This CDR3 spans 17 amino acids. This chain uses TRBV11-2 with TRBJ2-7; 13 nucleotides match TRBD2. This sequence originates from a human donor in good health. Input material: blood. The CDR3 nucleotides are TGTGCCAGCAGCTTAGTGGGGACTAGCGGGGCGACCTACGAGCAGTACTTC. Translation gives CASSLVGTSGATYEQYF.